This TCR beta chain derives from a study of T cells in Graves' hyperthyroidism and ophthalmopathy. Whole-study results and caveats: Most thyroid clonotypes that were expanded above 0.001 also turned up in blood.

This clonotype has a count of ten or more. The antigen is unknown. From RNA transcripts, TCR beta CDR3 regions were amplified. A first-round RT-PCR of the TCR CDR3 used the HTBI primer set. TCRdb called the multiplex PCR reads again in MiXCR, with one record for every CDR3 protein. The data show about 570,000 distinct CDR3 sequences, with about 15% seen just once and approximately 15% held by the top ten. The CDR3 covers 15 residues. CDR1 is SGHTA, CDR2 FQGNSA, per germline. J was trimmed by 4 bases and V by 5 bases; bases with no gene match: 7. V is TRBV7-2 and J is TRBJ2-3, with TRBD1 matching over 9 bases. The specimen sequenced was blood. This TCR derives from a woman in her 40s with Graves' hyperthyroidism. CDR3: CASSPNGQGSDTQYF. Here the CDR3 DNA reads TGTGCCAGCAGCCCAAACGGACAGGGGTCAGATACGCAGTATTTT.